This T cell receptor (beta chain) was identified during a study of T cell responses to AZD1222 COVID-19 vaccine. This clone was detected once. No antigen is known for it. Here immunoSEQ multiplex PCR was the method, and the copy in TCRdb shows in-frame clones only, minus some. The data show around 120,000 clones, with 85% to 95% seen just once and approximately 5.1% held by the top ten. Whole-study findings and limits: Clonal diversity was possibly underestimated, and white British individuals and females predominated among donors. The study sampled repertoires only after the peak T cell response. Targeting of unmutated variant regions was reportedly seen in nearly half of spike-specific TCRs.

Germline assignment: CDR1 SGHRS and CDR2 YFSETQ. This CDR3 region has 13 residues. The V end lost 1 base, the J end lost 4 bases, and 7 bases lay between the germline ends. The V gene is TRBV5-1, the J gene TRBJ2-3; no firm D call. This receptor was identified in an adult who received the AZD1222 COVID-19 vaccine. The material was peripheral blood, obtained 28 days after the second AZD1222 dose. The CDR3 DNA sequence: TGCGCCAGCAGCTTGTTAGGGTCAGATACGCAGTATTTT. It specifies CASSLLGSDTQYF.